The source of this T cell receptor (beta chain) is a study of cytomegalovirus exposure and HLA in healthy donors. With respect to this clone: Its matching antigen is unknown.

Study observations and caveats: Specificity for CMV antigens was confirmed in vitro for a few of the CMV-associated chains.

Sequenced by immunoSEQ multiplex PCR; TCRdb stores in-frame clones only, minus some. The profile shows 240,000 or so clones, around 88% of them singletons. The V gene's germline CDR1 is SGHRS and CDR2 YFSETQ. V lost 5 bases, J lost 2 bases, and 13 bases lay in between. This CDR3 has 14 residues. This chain links TRBV5-1 with TRBJ1-1, with D tentatively TRBD1 (5 bases). Input material: PBMCs. The TCR comes from a woman in her twenties or thirties in good health and CMV-seropositive. The CDR3 DNA is TGCGCCAGCAGTTATCAGACAGTAAACACTGAAGCTTTCTTT. Amino acid sequence: CASSYQTVNTEAFF.